Below, 18 T cell receptor beta chains from the same sample are listed, as sequenced in a study of a mutant IDH1 vaccine in newly diagnosed glioma. No antigen has been identified for these receptors. Indicated time point: week 23, last vaccination. Topical imiquimod was applied with each vaccine dose, which held 300 ug of mutant IDH1 20-mer peptide. Profiled with immunoSEQ multiplex PCR; TCRdb holds only in-frame clones, not every one. The table records 45,000 to 65,000 clones, roughly three quarters of them present only once. The sequencing used PBMCs, collected from a glioma patient whose treatment included an IDH1 peptide vaccine. Receptors were obtained from a middle-aged woman with glioma. Some clones in this sample may be carry-over from other donors' samples.

This chain uses TRBV29-1 with TRBJ2-3; 8 bases match TRBD2. Germline CDR1 is SQVTM and CDR2 is ANQGSEA. V trimming: 8 bases; J trimming: 5 bases; junction bases outside the gene matches: 6. This CDR3 is 12 amino acids long. CDR3 coding DNA: TGCAGCCCGCGGGCGGGGGGAGATACGCAGTATTTT. Its protein is CSPRAGGDTQYF.

The V gene is TRBV20-1, the J gene TRBJ1-1; D is undetermined. Per the germline V gene, CDR1 is DFQATT and CDR2 is SNEGSKA (reference sequence). V shed 6 bases and J shed 7 bases, with 12 bases lying between them. The CDR3 sequence is 11 residues long. CDR3 sequence: CSADVVGEAFF. The CDR3 coding sequence is TGCAGTGCGGATGTGGTTGGTGAAGCTTTCTTT.

The chain carries TRBV4-2 and TRBJ1-2, with D possibly being TRBD1 (6 bases). Trimming removed 1 base from V and 0 bases from J, with 24 bases in between. CDR1 LGHNA and CDR2 YNFKEQ come from the germline V gene. CDR3 length: 20 amino acids. The DNA for the CDR3 is TGTGCCAGCAGCCAAGCCCCCGACGGGGGGCCCGGGGCCTCTAACTATGGCTACACCTTC. Translation: CASSQAPDGGPGASNYGYTF.

The rearrangement joins TRBV5-4 to TRBJ1-2; perhaps TRBD1 as D (6 bases). Germline values: CDR1 SGHNT, CDR2 YYREEE (reference sequence). The CDR3 totals 14 residues. Trimming left V 4 bases short and J 6 bases short, with 16 bases between. CDR3 DNA sequence: TGTGCCAGCAGCCCAGGGACAATGCAAAATGGCTACACCTTC. As protein: CASSPGTMQNGYTF.

The gene calls are TRBV5-1 and TRBJ2-5, with 7 bases aligning to TRBD1. Germline V gives CDR1 SGHRS, CDR2 YFSETQ. The trim removed 7 bases at V and 3 bases at J, leaving 9 bases unmatched. The CDR3 loop spans 14 amino acids. CDR3: CASSRGQTEETQYF. The CDR3 DNA is TGCGCCAGCTCTCGGGGACAGACAGAAGAGACCCAGTACTTC.

This clone occurred a few times. CDR3 sequence reads: CASSSTGGGQPQHF. In nucleotides, the CDR3 is TGTGCCAGTAGCTCTACAGGGGGCGGACAGCCCCAGCATTTT. The chain links TRBV19 to TRBJ1-5; TRBD1 agrees at 9 bases. Per the germline V gene, CDR1 is LNHDA and CDR2 is SQIVND (reference sequence). The CDR3 is made up of 14 amino acids. V dropped 6 bases and J dropped 7; count of bases not matched to a gene: 7.

The V and J genes are TRBV6-5 and TRBJ1-2; D possibly corresponds to TRBD1 (5 bases). Trimming shortened V by 2 bases and J by 3 bases, and 7 bases separated the two germline ends. The CDR3 has 13 residues. Germline V CDR1 and CDR2: MNHEY, SVGAGI. The CDR3 DNA sequence: TGTGCCAGCAGTTACGGAGGGGACTATGGCTACACCTTC. The encoded protein is CASSYGGDYGYTF.

The chain uses TRBV7-2 and TRBJ2-7; the D gene is possibly TRBD1 (5 bases). The CDR3 length is 15 residues. Trimming stripped 3 bases from V and 5 bases from J, with 17 bases between. CDR1 and CDR2 (germline): SGHTA, FQGNSA. The CDR3 is CASSFETTGRHEQYF. CDR3 nucleotide sequence: TGTGCCAGCAGCTTCGAAACCACAGGTCGGCACGAGCAGTACTTC.

This chain connects TRBV11-2 to TRBJ1-6, with unresolved D. The germline V and J ends were trimmed by 4 bases and 9 bases, with 13 bases remaining between them. This CDR3 contains 14 residues. Germline-derived CDR1 and CDR2 are SGHAT and FQNNGV. The CDR3, as DNA: TGTGCCAGCAGCTCCCTGGCAGATAGTTCACCCCTCCACTTT. This translates into CASSSLADSSPLHF.

This chain uses TRBV25-1 with TRBJ2-7, with D maybe TRBD1 (5 bases). The V end was cut by 3 bases, the J end by 3 bases, with 15 bases between. Germline lookup yields CDR1 MGHDK and CDR2 SYGVNS. This CDR3 region has 15 residues. The CDR3 here is CASSDRTGAVYEQYF. The DNA of the CDR3 is TGTGCCAGCAGTGATCGAACAGGAGCTGTCTACGAGCAGTACTTC.

The chain uses TRBV7-9 and TRBJ2-3, with D unresolved. The germline V gene has CDR1 SEHNR and CDR2 FQNEAQ (reference sequence). The V end lost 4 bases, the J end lost 3 bases, and 5 bases lay between the germline ends. The CDR3 loop spans 12 amino acids. CDR3 in DNA: TGTGCCAGCAGCTGGATGACAGATACGCAGTATTTT. Amino acid sequence: CASSWMTDTQYF.

The V and J genes are TRBV6-5 and TRBJ2-7; weak D call: TRBD1 (6 bases). V was cut by 5 bases and J by 5 bases, with 10 bases left in between. Germline CDR1 MNHEY, CDR2 SVGAGI. The CDR3 consists of 12 residues. This CDR3 reads CASSRTANEQYF. In DNA, the CDR3 is TGTGCCAGCAGTCGGACAGCAAACGAGCAGTACTTC.

The CDR3 DNA reads as TGTGCCAGCAGCCCCTGGGGGTCGGTAGCGTTCTTC. Translating gives CASSPWGSVAFF. This chain links TRBV7-6 with TRBJ2-1, with D perhaps matching TRBD1 or TRBD2 (5 bases each). The CDR3 is 12 residues long. V lost 5 bases and J lost 15, with 17 bases in between. Germline CDR1 SGHVS, CDR2 FNYEAQ.

This sequence joins TRBV6-5 and TRBJ1-4; 7 bases are a match to TRBD1. The junction had 9 bases not matched to a gene; V was cut back by 6 bases and J by 5 bases. The CDR3 has 15 residues. Germline-derived CDR1 and CDR2 are MNHEY and SVGAGI. The CDR3 sequence is CASSQRTGLNEKLFF. In DNA form, the CDR3 reads TGTGCCAGCAGCCAACGGACAGGCCTGAATGAAAAACTGTTTTTT.

The chain employs TRBV7-8 and TRBJ1-2; a possible D gene is TRBD1 (5 bases). CDR1 is SGHVS, CDR2 FQNEAQ, per germline. Trimming pared 1 base from V and 8 bases from J, leaving 8 bases between. The length of the CDR3 is 12 residues. The CDR3 spells CASSLGGGGYTF. As DNA, the CDR3 is TGTGCCAGCAGCTTAGGGGGCGGGGGCTACACCTTC.

The chain recombines TRBV10-2 with TRBJ2-2; TRBD1 or TRBD2 may be the D gene (5 bases each). Trimming took 10 bases from V and 2 from J, leaving 11 bases between them. There are 13 residues in the CDR3. The V gene's germline CDR1 is WSHSY and CDR2 SAAADI. CDR3 in amino acids: CATSGPNTGELFF. CDR3 coding DNA: TGCGCCACCTCGGGACCAAACACCGGGGAGCTGTTTTTT.

J is TRBJ1-2 and V is TRBV19; 8 bases line up with TRBD1. CDR1 is LNHDA, CDR2 SQIVND, per germline (reference sequence). This CDR3 has 13 amino acids. V lost 6 bases to trimming and J lost 8 bases; unmatched junction nucleotides: 8. For the CDR3, the DNA is TGTGCCAGTAGCCCGGACAGGGTGTGGGGCTACACCTTC. Its protein product is CASSPDRVWGYTF.

The chain links TRBV2 to TRBJ1-5; no reliable D call. The CDR3 totals 12 residues. Deletions cut 2 bases from V and 9 bases from J, with 8 bases between. The germline CDR1 and CDR2 sequences are SNHLY and FYNNEI. Written as DNA, the CDR3 is TGTGCCAGCAGTGAATTCTCCGGGCCCCAGCATTTT. Its protein is CASSEFSGPQHF.